This T cell receptor (beta chain) was found in a study of shared clonotypes between healthy human individuals. Measured with immunoSEQ multiplex PCR; TCRdb has only the in-frame clones, and not every one. This table has some 1,900,000 clones, about 95% appearing once. Study conclusions and caveats: Even with large depth, rarefaction showed that sorted-subset sequencing was incomplete.

Worth noting for this clone: What it binds is unknown.

Only CD45RO-negative cells positively selected for CCR7 counted as naive CD8 cells, so terminally differentiated effector memory CD45RA+ cells were excluded. The CDR3 sequence is 15 residues long. V was pared by 0 bases and J by 6 bases, with 12 bases between. CDR1 MGHRA and CDR2 YSYEKL come from the germline V gene. The chain links TRBV4-1 to TRBJ1-3; D gene ambiguous. The sample comprised naive CD8+ T cells sorted from blood. The sequence derives from a young man in good health. The DNA for the CDR3 is TGCGCCAGCAGCCAAGATGAGAAGGTTTCAAACACCATATATTTT. It codes for CASSQDEKVSNTIYF.